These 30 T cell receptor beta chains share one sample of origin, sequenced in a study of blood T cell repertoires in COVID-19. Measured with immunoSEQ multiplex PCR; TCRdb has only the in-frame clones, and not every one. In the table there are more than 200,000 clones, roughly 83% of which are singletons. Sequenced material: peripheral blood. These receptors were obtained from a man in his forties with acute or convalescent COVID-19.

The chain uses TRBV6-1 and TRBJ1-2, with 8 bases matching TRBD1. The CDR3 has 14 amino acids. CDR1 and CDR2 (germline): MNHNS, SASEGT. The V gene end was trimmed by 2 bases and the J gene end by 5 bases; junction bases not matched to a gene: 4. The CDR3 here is CASSESGQVYGYTF. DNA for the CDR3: TGTGCCAGCAGTGAATCGGGACAGGTGTATGGCTACACCTTC.

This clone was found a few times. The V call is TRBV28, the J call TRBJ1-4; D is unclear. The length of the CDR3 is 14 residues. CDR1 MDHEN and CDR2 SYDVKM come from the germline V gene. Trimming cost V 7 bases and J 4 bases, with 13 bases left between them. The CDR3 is CASNSPGINEKLFF. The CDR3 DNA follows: TGTGCCAGCAACTCCCCCGGGATTAATGAAAAACTGTTTTTT.

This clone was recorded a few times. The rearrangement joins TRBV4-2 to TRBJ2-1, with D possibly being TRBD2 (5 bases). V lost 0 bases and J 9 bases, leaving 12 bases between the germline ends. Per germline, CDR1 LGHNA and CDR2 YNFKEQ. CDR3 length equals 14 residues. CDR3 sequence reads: CASSQEALRGEQFF. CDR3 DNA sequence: TGTGCCAGCAGCCAAGAAGCGCTTCGGGGTGAGCAGTTCTTC.

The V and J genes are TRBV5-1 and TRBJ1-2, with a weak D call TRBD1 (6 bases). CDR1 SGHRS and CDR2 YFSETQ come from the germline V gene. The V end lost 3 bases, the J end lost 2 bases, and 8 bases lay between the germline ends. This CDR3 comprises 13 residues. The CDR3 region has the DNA TGCGCCAGCAGCTCCGGACAGAACTATGGCTACACCTTC. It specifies CASSSGQNYGYTF.

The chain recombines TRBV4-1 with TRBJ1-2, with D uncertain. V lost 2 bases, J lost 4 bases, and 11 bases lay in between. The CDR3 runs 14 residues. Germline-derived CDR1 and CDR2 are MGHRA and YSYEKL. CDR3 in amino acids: CASSQQAEGYGYTF. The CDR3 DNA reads TGCGCCAGCAGCCAACAAGCTGAGGGCTATGGCTACACCTTC.

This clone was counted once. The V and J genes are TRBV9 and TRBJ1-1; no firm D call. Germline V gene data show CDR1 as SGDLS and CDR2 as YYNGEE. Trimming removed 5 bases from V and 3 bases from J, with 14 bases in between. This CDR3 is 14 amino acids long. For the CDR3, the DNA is TGTGCCAGCAGTTCCGGGGAGGGCTACACTGAAGCTTTCTTT. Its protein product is CASSSGEGYTEAFF.

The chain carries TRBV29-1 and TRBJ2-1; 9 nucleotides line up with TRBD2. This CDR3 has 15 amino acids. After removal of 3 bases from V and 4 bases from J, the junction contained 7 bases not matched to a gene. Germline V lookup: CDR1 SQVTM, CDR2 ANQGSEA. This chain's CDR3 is CSVDDVTSGYNEQFF. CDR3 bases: TGCAGCGTTGACGATGTGACTAGCGGATACAATGAGCAGTTCTTC.

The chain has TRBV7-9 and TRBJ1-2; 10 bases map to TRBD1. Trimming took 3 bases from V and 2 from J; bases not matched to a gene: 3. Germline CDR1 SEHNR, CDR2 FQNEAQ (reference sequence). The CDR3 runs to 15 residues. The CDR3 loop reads CASSFKDRGNYGYTF. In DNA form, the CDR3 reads TGTGCCAGCAGCTTCAAGGACAGGGGGAACTATGGCTACACCTTC.

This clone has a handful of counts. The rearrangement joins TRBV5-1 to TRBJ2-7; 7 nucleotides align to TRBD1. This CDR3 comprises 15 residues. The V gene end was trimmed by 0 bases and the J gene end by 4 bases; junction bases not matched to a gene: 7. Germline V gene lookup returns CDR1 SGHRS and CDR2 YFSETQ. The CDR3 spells CASSLASQGVYEQYF. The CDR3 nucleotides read TGCGCCAGCAGCTTGGCTTCCCAGGGGGTGTACGAGCAGTACTTC.

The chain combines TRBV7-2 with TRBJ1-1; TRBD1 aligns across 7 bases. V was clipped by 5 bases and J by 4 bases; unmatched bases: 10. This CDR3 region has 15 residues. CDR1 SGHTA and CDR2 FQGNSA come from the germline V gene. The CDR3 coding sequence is TGTGCCAGCAGCCCGCGTCCAGGGGGAGGCACTGAAGCTTTCTTT. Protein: CASSPRPGGGTEAFF.

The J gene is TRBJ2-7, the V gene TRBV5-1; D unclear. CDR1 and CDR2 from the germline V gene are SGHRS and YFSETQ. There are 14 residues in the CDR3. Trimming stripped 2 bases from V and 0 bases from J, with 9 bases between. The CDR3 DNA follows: TGCGCCAGCAGCTTTTCAGGTCTCTCCTACGAGCAGTACTTC. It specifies CASSFSGLSYEQYF.

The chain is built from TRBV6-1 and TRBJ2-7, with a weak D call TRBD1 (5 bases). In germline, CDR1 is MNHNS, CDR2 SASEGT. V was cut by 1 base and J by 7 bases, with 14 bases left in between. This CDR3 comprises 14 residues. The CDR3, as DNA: TGTGCCAGCAGTGAAGGGGGCAGCCGAGAGGAGCAGTACTTC. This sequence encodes CASSEGGSREEQYF.

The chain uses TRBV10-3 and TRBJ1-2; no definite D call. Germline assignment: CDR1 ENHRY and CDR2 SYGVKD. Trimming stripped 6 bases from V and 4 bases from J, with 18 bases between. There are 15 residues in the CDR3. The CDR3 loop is CAISGEGGRAYGYTF. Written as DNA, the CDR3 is TGTGCCATCAGCGGGGAGGGTGGACGAGCCTATGGCTACACCTTC.

This chain's CDR3 is CASTLAGVPDTQYF. Written as DNA, the CDR3 is TGTGCCAGCACGCTAGCGGGAGTGCCAGATACGCAGTATTTT. V usage is TRBV3-1 (or the pseudogene TRBV3-2) and J usage is TRBJ2-3, with 10 bases lining up with TRBD2. The V and J ends lost 7 bases and 4 bases, in that order; junction bases with no gene match: 5. CDR3 size: 14 residues. Germline CDR1 LGHDT, CDR2 YNNKEL (reference sequence).

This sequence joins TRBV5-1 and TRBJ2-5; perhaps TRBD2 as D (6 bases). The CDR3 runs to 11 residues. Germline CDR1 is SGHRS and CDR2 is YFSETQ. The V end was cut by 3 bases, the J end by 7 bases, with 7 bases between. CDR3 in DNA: TGCGCCAGCAGCTCGGAGGGGACCCAGTACTTC. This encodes CASSSEGTQYF.

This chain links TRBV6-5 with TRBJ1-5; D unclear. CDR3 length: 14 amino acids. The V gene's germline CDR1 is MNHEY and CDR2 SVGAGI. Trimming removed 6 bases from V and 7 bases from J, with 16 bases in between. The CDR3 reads CASSPNLGPQPQHF. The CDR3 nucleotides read TGTGCCAGCAGCCCAAACCTGGGCCCCCAGCCCCAGCATTTT.

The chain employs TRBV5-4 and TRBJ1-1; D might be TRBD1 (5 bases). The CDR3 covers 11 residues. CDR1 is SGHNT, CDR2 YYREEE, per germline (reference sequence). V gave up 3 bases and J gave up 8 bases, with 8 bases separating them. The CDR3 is CASSSDSEAFF. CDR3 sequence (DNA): TGTGCCAGCAGCTCCGACAGCGAAGCTTTCTTT.

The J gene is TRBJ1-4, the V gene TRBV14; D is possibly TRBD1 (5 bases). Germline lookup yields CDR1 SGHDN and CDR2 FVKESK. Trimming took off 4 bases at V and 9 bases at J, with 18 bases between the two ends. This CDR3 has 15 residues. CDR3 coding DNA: TGTGCCAGCAGCCTCAACCAGGGATCGGGCCAAAAACTGTTTTTT. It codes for CASSLNQGSGQKLFF. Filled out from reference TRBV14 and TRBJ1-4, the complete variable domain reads EAGVTQFPSHSVIEKGQTVTLRCDPISGHDNLYWYRRVMGKEIKFLLHFVKESKQDESGMPNNRFLAERTGGTYSTLKVQPAELEDSGVYFCASSLNQGSGQKLFFGSGTQLSVL.

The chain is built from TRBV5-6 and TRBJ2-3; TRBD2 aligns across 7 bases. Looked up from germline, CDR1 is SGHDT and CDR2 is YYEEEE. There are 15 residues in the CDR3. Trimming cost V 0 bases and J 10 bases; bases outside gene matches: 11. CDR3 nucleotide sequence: TGTGCCAGCAGCTTGGAAAGTAGGGGCGGGGGATCGCAGTATTTT. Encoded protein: CASSLESRGGGSQYF.

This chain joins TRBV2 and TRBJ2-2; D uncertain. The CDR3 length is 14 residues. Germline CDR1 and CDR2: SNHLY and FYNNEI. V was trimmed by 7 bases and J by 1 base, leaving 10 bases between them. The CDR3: CASKPTQNTGELFF. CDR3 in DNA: TGTGCCAGCAAACCGACACAGAACACCGGGGAGCTGTTTTTT.

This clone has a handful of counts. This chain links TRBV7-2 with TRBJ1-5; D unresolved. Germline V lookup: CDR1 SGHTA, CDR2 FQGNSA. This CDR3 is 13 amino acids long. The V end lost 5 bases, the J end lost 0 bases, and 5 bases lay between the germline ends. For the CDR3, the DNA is TGTGCCAGCAGCGACAATAGCAATCAGCCCCAGCATTTT. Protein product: CASSDNSNQPQHF. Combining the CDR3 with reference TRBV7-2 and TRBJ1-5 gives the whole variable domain GAGVSQSPSNKVTEKGKDVELRCDPISGHTALYWYRQSLGQGLEFLIYFQGNSAPDKSGLPSDRFSAERTGGSVSTLTIQRTQQEDSAVYLCASSDNSNQPQHFGDGTRLSIL.

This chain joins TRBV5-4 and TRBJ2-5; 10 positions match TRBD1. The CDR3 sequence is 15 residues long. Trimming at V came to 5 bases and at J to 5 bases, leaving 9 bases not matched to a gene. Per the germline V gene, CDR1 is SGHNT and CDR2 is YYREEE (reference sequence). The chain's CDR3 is CASRPGQGEMETQYF. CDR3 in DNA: TGTGCCAGCAGGCCAGGACAGGGGGAAATGGAGACCCAGTACTTC. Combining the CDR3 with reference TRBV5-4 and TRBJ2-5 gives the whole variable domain ETGVTQSPTHLIKTRGQQVTLRCSSQSGHNTVSWYQQALGQGPQFIFQYYREEENGRGNFPPRFSGLQFPNYSSELNVNALELDDSALYLCASRPGQGEMETQYFGPGTRLLVL.

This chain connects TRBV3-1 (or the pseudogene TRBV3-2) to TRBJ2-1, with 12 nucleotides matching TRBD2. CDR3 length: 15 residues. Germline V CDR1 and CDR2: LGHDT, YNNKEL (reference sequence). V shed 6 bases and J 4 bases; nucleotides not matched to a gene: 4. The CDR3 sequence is CASSRGLAGYNEQFF. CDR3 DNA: TGTGCCAGCAGTAGGGGACTAGCGGGTTACAATGAGCAGTTCTTC.

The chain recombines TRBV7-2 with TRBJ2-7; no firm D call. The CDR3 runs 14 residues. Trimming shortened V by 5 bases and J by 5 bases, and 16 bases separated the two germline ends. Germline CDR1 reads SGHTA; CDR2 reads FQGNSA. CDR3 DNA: TGTGCCAGCAGCCTAAATCTACAGTTACACGAGCAGTACTTC. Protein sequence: CASSLNLQLHEQYF.

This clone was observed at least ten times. CDR3 coding DNA: TGCAGTGTGGGGGGGGCCCAGCCCCAGCATTTT. This sequence encodes CSVGGAQPQHF. The chain carries TRBV20-1 and TRBJ1-5; D might be TRBD1 (6 bases). V was shortened by 7 bases and J by 7 bases, with 11 bases between the two germline ends. Looked up from germline, CDR1 is DFQATT and CDR2 is SNEGSKA (reference sequence). This CDR3 comprises 11 residues.

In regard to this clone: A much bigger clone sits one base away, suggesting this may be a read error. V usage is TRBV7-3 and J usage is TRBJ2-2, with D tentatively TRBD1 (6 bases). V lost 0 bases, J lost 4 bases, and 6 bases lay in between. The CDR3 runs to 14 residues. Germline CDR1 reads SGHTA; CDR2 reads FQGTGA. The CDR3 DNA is TGTGCCAGCAGCTTAACAGGGGGCACCGGGGAGCTGTTTTTT. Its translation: CASSLTGGTGELFF.

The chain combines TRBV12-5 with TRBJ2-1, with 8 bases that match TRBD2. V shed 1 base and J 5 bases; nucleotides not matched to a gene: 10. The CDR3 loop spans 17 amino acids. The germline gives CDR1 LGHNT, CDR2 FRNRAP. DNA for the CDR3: TGTGCTAGTGGTTTGGATACCGGGACTAGTATCCACAATGAGCAGTTCTTC. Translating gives CASGLDTGTSIHNEQFF. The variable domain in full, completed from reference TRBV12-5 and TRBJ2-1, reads DARVTQTPRHKVTEMGQEVTMRCQPILGHNTVFWYRQTMMQGLELLAYFRNRAPLDDSGMPKDRFSAEMPDATLATLKIQPSEPRDSAVYFCASGLDTGTSIHNEQFFGPGTRLTVL.

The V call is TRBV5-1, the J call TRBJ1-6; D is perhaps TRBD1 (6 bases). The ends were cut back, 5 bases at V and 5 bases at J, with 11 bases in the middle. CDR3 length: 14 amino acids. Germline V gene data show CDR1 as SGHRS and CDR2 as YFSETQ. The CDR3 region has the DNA TGCGCCAGCAGGACGGGACAAGATAATTCACCCCTCCACTTT. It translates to CASRTGQDNSPLHF.

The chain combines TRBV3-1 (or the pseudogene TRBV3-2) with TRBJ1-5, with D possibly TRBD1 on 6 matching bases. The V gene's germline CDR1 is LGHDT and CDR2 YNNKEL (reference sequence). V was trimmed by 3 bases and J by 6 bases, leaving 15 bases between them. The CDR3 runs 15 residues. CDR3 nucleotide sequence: TGTGCCAGCAGCCAGACTCACAGGGATAGTCAGCCCCAGCATTTT. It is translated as CASSQTHRDSQPQHF.

CDR3 residues: CASTLTGQPQETQYF. The CDR3 nucleotides are TGTGCCAGTACCCTTACGGGACAGCCTCAAGAGACCCAGTACTTC. The chain uses TRBV2 and TRBJ2-5, with 7 bases fitting TRBD1. The CDR3 sequence is 15 residues long. The V segment lost 9 bases and the J segment 2 bases; nucleotides outside the gene matches: 12. Germline CDR1 is SNHLY and CDR2 is FYNNEI.